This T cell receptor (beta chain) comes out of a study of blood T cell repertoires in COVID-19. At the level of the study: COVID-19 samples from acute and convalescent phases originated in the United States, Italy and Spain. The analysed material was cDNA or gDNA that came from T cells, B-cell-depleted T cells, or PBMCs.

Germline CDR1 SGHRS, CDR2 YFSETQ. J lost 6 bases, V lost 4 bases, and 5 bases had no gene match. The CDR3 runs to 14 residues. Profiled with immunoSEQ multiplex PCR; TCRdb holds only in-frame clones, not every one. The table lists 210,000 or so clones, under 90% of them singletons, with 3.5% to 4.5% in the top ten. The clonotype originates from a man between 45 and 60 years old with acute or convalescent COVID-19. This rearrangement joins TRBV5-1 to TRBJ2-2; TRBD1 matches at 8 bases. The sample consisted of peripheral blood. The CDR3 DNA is TGCGCCAGCAGCACGGGGACAGGCGCCGGGGAGCTGTTTTTT. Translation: CASSTGTGAGELFF.